This TCR beta chain was profiled in a study of blood T cell repertoires in COVID-19 (TCRdb year 2020). For context, the study as a whole: Samples covering the acute and convalescent phases of COVID-19 were provided by collaborators in the United States, Italy and Spain. Where HLA class I and class II types were available, the types were taken from metadata supplied by the sample provider, not from assay-based typing. The prospective study material was composed of cDNA or gDNA derived from T cells, B-cell-depleted T cells, or PBMCs. A freely available public database, intended as a resource for researchers studying the immune response to SARS-CoV-2, is where the repertoires were released. Deeply sampled blood TCRbeta repertoires from subjects exposed to, actively infected with, or recovered from COVID-19 were included in the dataset. Samples came from the ongoing ImmuneRACE study (first 160 participants) plus 1,254 subjects from 6 global collaborators. The sample metadata nearly always contained a de-identified subject ID, COVID-19 status, age in years and sex. The study at large found these results: The amount of clinical and demographic metadata varied by source and participant and was provided uncurated.

As concerns this clone: Which antigen it targets is not known. No per-base quality is available; no much larger clone lies one base away.

TCRbeta CDR3 regions were amplified from genomic DNA using the immunoSEQ Assay, a bias-controlled multiplex PCR. Concerning the study's data processing: Within the assay, amplification of reference gene primers was used to estimate how many nucleated cells each sample contained. Sequence reads were collapsed and filtered to measure the absolute abundance of every unique TCRbeta CDR3 rearrangement. For each sample, productive Simpson clonality was calculated by taking the square root of Simpson's diversity index across productive rearrangements. Here the immuneACCESS table is served through TCRdb, limited to in-frame sequences with V and J called. Missing clones are a known gap in these copies; in checked studies unresolved V genes cover under half, and the rest lacks a known reason. V and J calls and clone size are copied from that table; D and trimming were computed from the DNA. The sample yields about 200,000 clones; 84% were counted once. Of the sample, 20% falls within the top ten clones.

The collaborating institutions used their own protocols to collect whole blood in K2EDTA tubes. For TCRbeta analysis, collaborators shipped samples in one of three forms: frozen whole blood, isolated PBMCs, or DNA extracted from either of those sample types. Per the germline V gene, SNHLY is the CDR1 and FYNNEI is the CDR2. The CDR3 has 15 amino acids, counting the end cysteine and phenylalanine. Of the read, only the CDR3 DNA is kept; its 45 bases are in frame from base 1. Ends trimmed: V by 4 bases, J by 7 bases; bases unmatched to a gene: 12. The clonotype comes from a human donor in a cohort sampled during active COVID-19. This chain is built from TRBV2 and TRBJ2-7, with 8 junctional bases fitting TRBD2. Sequenced sample: peripheral blood. The nucleotide sequence reads TGTGCCAGCAGTGTTCTGTCGGGAGGGCCGGGAGAGCAGTACTTC. Its product reads: CASSVLSGGPGEQYF.